The next 20 T cell receptor beta chains were all read from a single sample in a study of blood T cells in healthy people across ages. With a J-beta primer mix and a sample-barcoded 5' primer, a second PCR ran about 7 to 11 cycles. TCRdb used MiXCR to reprocess the 5' RACE reads, holding one entry per CDR3 protein. The repertoire has approximately 1.5 million distinct CDR3 sequences, roughly a third of them found once; the top ten carry about 11%. Specimen: blood. The source of these receptors is a woman aged 25-40 years in good health.

The V call is TRBV20-1, the J call TRBJ1-2, with no clear D. Per the germline V gene, CDR1 is DFQATT and CDR2 is SNEGSKA (reference sequence). The CDR3 totals 12 residues. The V end was cut by 4 bases, the J end by 5 bases, with 11 bases between. CDR3 in DNA: TGCAGTGCTATACAAGGACCTTATGGCTACACCTTC. Its protein is CSAIQGPYGYTF.

This clonotype was detected ten times or more. This rearrangement joins TRBV10-3 to TRBJ2-5, with D possibly being TRBD1 or TRBD2 (5 bases each). Trimming stripped 3 bases from V and 4 bases from J, with 6 bases between. This CDR3 contains 12 residues. Germline CDR1 is ENHRY and CDR2 is SYGVKD. Written as DNA, the CDR3 is TGTGCCATCAGTGATGGGGGAGAGACCCAGTACTTC. Its translation: CAISDGGETQYF.

This clonotype was seen more than once but under ten times. This sequence joins TRBV10-3 and TRBJ2-7; 8 nucleotides align to TRBD1. This CDR3 has 15 amino acids. J was trimmed by 2 bases and V by 6 bases; bases with no gene match: 9. The germline V gene has CDR1 ENHRY and CDR2 SYGVKD. CDR3 protein: CAIRTSGTGPYEQYF. In DNA form, the CDR3 reads TGTGCCATCAGGACGTCCGGGACAGGCCCCTACGAGCAGTACTTC.

In this sample, this clonotype turned up a few times. One junction end does not reproduce the germline sequence, and a read error may be involved. This chain joins TRBV29-1 and TRBJ2-1; 7 bases are a match to TRBD1. Germline-derived CDR1 and CDR2 are SQVTM and ANQGSEA. CDR3 length: 15 amino acids. CDR3 nucleotide sequence: TGCAGCGTTGATCCGTACAGGGGAGTGTACAATGAGCGGTTCTTC. Amino acid sequence: CSVDPYRGVYNERFF.

V is TRBV6-5 and J is TRBJ2-1; TRBD2 matches 10 bases. The CDR3 totals 16 residues. The junction had 5 bases not matched to a gene; V was cut back by 0 bases and J by 6 bases. CDR1 and CDR2 from the germline V gene are MNHEY and SVGAGI. As DNA, the CDR3 is TGTGCCAGCAGTTACTCGACAGCGGGGGGGCGCAATGAGCAGTTCTTC. It codes for CASSYSTAGGRNEQFF.

The chain joins TRBV5-1 to TRBJ1-1; 7 nucleotides line up with TRBD1. Germline CDR1 and CDR2: SGHRS and YFSETQ. The CDR3 runs 14 residues. Germline trimming cut 4 bases from V and 3 bases from J; bases unmatched to any gene: 6. The CDR3 DNA follows: TGCGCCAGCAGCCCGGGGACAGCCGACACTGAAGCTTTCTTT. Translation gives CASSPGTADTEAFF.

This clonotype has a handful of counts. The rearrangement uses TRBV20-1 and TRBJ1-1, with D possibly TRBD1 on 6 matching bases. V was shortened by 6 bases and J by 0 bases, with 14 bases between the two germline ends. Germline lookup yields CDR1 DFQATT and CDR2 SNEGSKA (reference sequence). The CDR3 is made up of 14 amino acids. CDR3 residues: CSARRGGLNTEAFF. The CDR3 nucleotides are TGCAGTGCAAGGAGAGGGGGATTGAACACTGAAGCTTTCTTT.

The chain is built from TRBV6-1 and TRBJ2-7, with 7 positions matching TRBD1. Germline V gives CDR1 MNHNS, CDR2 SASEGT. The CDR3 contains 12 residues. Trimming at V came to 10 bases and at J to 3 bases, leaving 6 bases not matched to a gene. The CDR3 nucleotides are TGTGCCACCCGGGGACAGTTCTACGAGCAGTACTTC. Translation: CATRGQFYEQYF.

The chain links TRBV20-1 to TRBJ1-5; D is unresolved. The CDR3 has 14 residues. The V and J ends lost 3 bases and 3 bases respectively, with 12 bases between them. The germline CDR1 and CDR2 sequences are DFQATT and SNEGSKA (reference sequence). Written as DNA, the CDR3 is TGCAGTGCTAGTGAAGGTGCCGCCAATCAGCCCCAGCATTTT. Translated: CSASEGAANQPQHF.

The rearrangement links TRBV20-1 to TRBJ1-1; TRBD1 agrees at 8 bases. Germline V gene sequence: CDR1 DFQATT, CDR2 SNEGSKA (reference sequence). J lost 6 bases, V lost 6 bases, and 6 bases had no gene match. There are 12 residues in the CDR3. CDR3 residues: CSAGQGSPEAFF. The CDR3 nucleotides read TGCAGTGCAGGACAGGGAAGCCCTGAAGCTTTCTTT.

The chain uses TRBV27 and TRBJ2-1, with D perhaps assigned TRBD1 or TRBD2 (6 bases each). The length of the CDR3 is 16 residues. Between the trimmed V and J ends, which lost 3 bases and 0 bases, there was a span of 12 bases. CDR1 and CDR2 (germline): MNHEY, SMNVEV (reference sequence). The CDR3 DNA reads as TGTGCCAGCAGTTTCGGGGAGGACAGCTCCTACAATGAGCAGTTCTTC. It codes for CASSFGEDSSYNEQFF.

This clonotype occurred many times. Germline is not matched at one junction end, which may reflect a read error. The chain carries TRBV5-1 and TRBJ2-7; TRBD1 agrees at 10 bases. CDR1 is SGHRS, CDR2 YFSETQ, per germline. The CDR3 runs to 14 residues. CDR3 bases: TGTGCCAGCAGCTCCGGGACAGGGGCCTACGAGCAGTACTTC. Translation: CASSSGTGAYEQYF.

The chain uses TRBV6-1 and TRBJ1-1; D perhaps matches TRBD1 (5 bases). Germline lookup yields CDR1 MNHNS and CDR2 SASEGT. The ends were cut back, 0 bases at V and 8 bases at J, with 10 bases in the middle. CDR3 length: 13 amino acids. The CDR3 loop is CASSEAGGFEAFF. CDR3 sequence (DNA): TGTGCCAGCAGTGAAGCGGGGGGGTTCGAAGCTTTCTTT.

This chain uses TRBV2 with TRBJ1-6, with D maybe TRBD1 (6 bases). Trimming took off 6 bases at V and 10 bases at J, with 16 bases between the two ends. The CDR3 spans 14 residues. CDR1 is SNHLY, CDR2 FYNNEI, per germline. The CDR3 coding sequence is TGTGCCAGCAGACGAGACAGGTCTGGGTCACCCCTCCACTTT. Translating it yields CASRRDRSGSPLHF. The full variable domain, completed using reference TRBV2 and TRBJ1-6, is EPEVTQTPSHQVTQMGQEVILRCVPISNHLYFYWYRQILGQKVEFLVSFYNNEISEKSEIFDDQFSVERPDGSNFTLKIRSTKLEDSAMYFCASRRDRSGSPLHFGNGTRLTVT.

The chain carries TRBV12-3 or TRBV12-4 and TRBJ2-1; 13 positions agree with TRBD2. CDR3 length: 16 amino acids. Trimming removed 5 bases from V and 3 bases from J; junction bases left unmatched: 4. The CDR3 coding sequence is TGTGCCAGCAGTACTAGCGGGGGGGCGGGCTACAATGAGCAGTTCTTC. Protein product: CASSTSGGAGYNEQFF.

This clonotype was recorded a few times. This chain links TRBV3-1 with TRBJ1-2; D unclear. The germline V gene has CDR1 LGHDT and CDR2 YNNKEL (reference sequence). V dropped 4 bases and J dropped 9 bases, with 15 bases sitting between them. There are 13 residues in the CDR3. CDR3 bases: TGTGCCAGCAGCCCATCCGCAGTAGTCAGCTACACCTTC. Its translation is CASSPSAVVSYTF.

Only one count was recorded for this clonotype. The gene calls are TRBV6-6 and TRBJ2-7; D is possibly TRBD2 (6 bases). This CDR3 contains 14 residues. CDR1 is MNHNY and CDR2 is SVGAGI in the germline V gene (reference sequence). The V end was cut by 5 bases, the J end by 7 bases, with 18 bases between. In DNA, the CDR3 is TGTGCCAGCAGTGCACGGGTCGGGGGATGGGAGCAGTACTTC. It encodes CASSARVGGWEQYF.

The V call is TRBV15, the J call TRBJ2-5, with 8 bases fitting TRBD1. This CDR3 is 13 amino acids long. Germline CDR1 reads LNHNV; CDR2 reads YYDKDF (reference sequence). V was clipped by 3 bases and J by 5 bases; unmatched bases: 2. CDR3 DNA sequence: TGTGCCACCAGCAGGGGGGACAGGGAGACCCAGTACTTC. It is translated as CATSRGDRETQYF.

There are a few counts of this clonotype. The chain combines TRBV15 with TRBJ2-7, with D possibly matching TRBD1 (6 bases). The V gene's germline CDR1 is LNHNV and CDR2 YYDKDF (reference sequence). The CDR3 covers 15 residues. V was clipped by 4 bases and J by 1 base, with 14 bases between them. The CDR3 sequence is CATSTTGTLSYEQYF. In DNA, the CDR3 is TGTGCCACCAGCACAACCGGGACACTATCCTACGAGCAGTACTTC.

The chain employs TRBV7-2 and TRBJ2-1; TRBD2 matches 7 bases. CDR3 length: 16 residues. V shed 5 bases, J shed 11 bases, and the junction held 18 bases outside the gene matches. The germline V gene encodes CDR1 SGHTA and CDR2 FQGNSA. The CDR3 reads CASSALREGGRNKQFF. CDR3 coding DNA: TGTGCCAGCAGCGCACTCCGAGAGGGAGGGAGGAATAAGCAGTTCTTC.